The 7 T cell receptor beta chains in this list originate from one sample, sequenced in a study of shared clonotypes between healthy human individuals (dated by TCRdb to 2019 to 2021). Library creation used the immunoSEQ multiplex PCR assay. TCRdb limited this immuneACCESS table to in-frame rearrangements with V and J called. A share of clones is missing; checked studies link under half to unresolved V genes, and the rest is unexplained. The sample table holds fewer than 200,000 clones, of which over 80% were seen once. The ten largest clonotypes hold more than 0.065% of the sample. Material for sequencing was naive CD4+ T cells sorted from blood. Interpreted using the paper, the cell subset or site label stands for: CD45RA+ positively selected. The receptors were gathered from a woman aged 25-40 years in good health.

This chain links TRBV18 with TRBJ2-7; the match to TRBD1 covers 9 bases. The CDR3 covers 14 residues. CDR1 is KGHSH and CDR2 is LQKENI in the germline V gene. The junction had 4 bases not matched to a gene; V was cut back by 2 bases and J by 5 bases. The CDR3: CASSPNRGRNEQYF. CDR3 nucleotides: TGTGCCAGCTCACCAAACAGGGGGCGCAACGAGCAGTACTTC. Drawing the rest from reference TRBV18 and TRBJ2-7, the complete variable domain is NAGVMQNPRHLVRRRGQEARLRCSPMKGHSHVYWYRQLPEEGLKFMVYLQKENIIDESGMPKERFSAEFPKEGPSILRIQQVVRGDSAAYFCASSPNRGRNEQYFGPGTRLTVT.

The chain couples TRBV2 to TRBJ1-2; 10 bases are shared with TRBD1. Germline-derived CDR1 and CDR2 are SNHLY and FYNNEI. This CDR3 has 14 amino acids. The V and J ends lost 4 bases and 3 bases, in that order; junction bases with no gene match: 2. CDR3 protein: CASSGTGGDYGYTF. For the CDR3, the DNA is TGTGCCAGCAGTGGGACAGGGGGGGACTATGGCTACACCTTC.

The chain employs TRBV10-3 and TRBJ1-2; TRBD1 is a possible D gene (6 bases). CDR3 size: 15 residues. Trimming removed 6 bases at V and 4 bases at J, with 18 bases between. CDR1 is ENHRY, CDR2 SYGVKD, per germline. CDR3 coding DNA: TGTGCCATCAGGGGAGGGGCGGACAGTGGCTATGGCTACACCTTC. It codes for CAIRGGADSGYGYTF.

The CDR3 sequence is CASRADEASYEQYF. CDR3 nucleotides: TGTGCCAGCAGAGCGGACGAGGCTTCCTACGAGCAGTACTTC. The gene calls are TRBV6-4 and TRBJ2-7; maybe TRBD2 (5 bases). The CDR3 loop spans 14 amino acids. Trimming pared 6 bases from V and 1 base from J, leaving 13 bases between. CDR1 MRHNA and CDR2 SNTAGT come from the germline V gene.

This sequence joins TRBV7-8 and TRBJ1-2, with D maybe TRBD1 (5 bases). Germline CDR1 SGHVS, CDR2 FQNEAQ. Deletions cut 1 base from V and 7 bases from J, with 13 bases between. This CDR3 comprises 14 residues. CDR3 in DNA: TGTGCCAGCAGCTTAGTCTTCGGGGCGGGTGGCTACACCTTC. Protein sequence: CASSLVFGAGGYTF. The full variable domain, its missing parts supplied by reference TRBV7-8 and TRBJ1-2, is GAGVSQSPRYKVAKRGQDVALRCDPISGHVSLFWYQQALGQGPEFLTYFQNEAQLDKSGLPSDRFFAERPEGSVSTLKIQRTQQEDSAVYLCASSLVFGAGGYTFGSGTRLTVV.

The rearrangement links TRBV5-1 to TRBJ2-5, with 11 bases aligning to TRBD2. The CDR3 spans 15 residues. V was pared by 4 bases and J by 5 bases, with 7 bases of the junction left unmatched. CDR1 and CDR2 from the germline V gene are SGHRS and YFSETQ. This CDR3 is CASSPTLAGGETQYF. The CDR3 nucleotides are TGCGCCAGCAGCCCAACCTTAGCGGGAGGGGAGACCCAGTACTTC.

The chain is built from TRBV28 and TRBJ2-1, with TRBD1 matching over 9 bases. Germline values: CDR1 MDHEN, CDR2 SYDVKM. The CDR3 contains 14 residues. Losses at the gene ends were 5 bases for V and 7 bases for J; bases not matched to a gene: 6. As DNA, the CDR3 is TGTGCCAGCAGTCCGGGACAGGGTTGGAATGAGCAGTTCTTC. Encoded protein: CASSPGQGWNEQFF.